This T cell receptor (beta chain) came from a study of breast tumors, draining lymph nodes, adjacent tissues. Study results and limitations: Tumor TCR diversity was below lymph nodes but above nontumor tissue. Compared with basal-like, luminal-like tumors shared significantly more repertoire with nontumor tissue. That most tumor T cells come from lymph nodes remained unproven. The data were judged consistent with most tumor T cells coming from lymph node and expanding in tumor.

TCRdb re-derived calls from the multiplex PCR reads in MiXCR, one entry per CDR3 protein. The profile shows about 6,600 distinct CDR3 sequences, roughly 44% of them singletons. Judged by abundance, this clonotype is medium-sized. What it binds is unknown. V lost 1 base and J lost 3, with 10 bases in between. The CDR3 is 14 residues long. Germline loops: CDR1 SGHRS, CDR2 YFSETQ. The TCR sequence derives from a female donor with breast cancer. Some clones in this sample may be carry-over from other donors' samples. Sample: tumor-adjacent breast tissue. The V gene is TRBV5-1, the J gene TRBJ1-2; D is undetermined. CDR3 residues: CASSLLTPDYGYTF. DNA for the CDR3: TGCGCCAGCAGCTTGCTGACCCCTGACTATGGCTACACCTTC.